This T cell receptor (beta chain) was sequenced for a study of cytomegalovirus exposure and HLA in healthy donors. The CDR3 is 13 residues long. V lost 4 bases and J lost 4, with 13 bases in between. In germline, CDR1 is SQVTM, CDR2 ANQGSEA. The study ran its PCR with 60 Vbeta and 13 Jbeta primers. The data were produced by immunoSEQ multiplex PCR, yet TCRdb's version contains in-frame clones alone and is incomplete. The table shows some 100,000 clones, with roughly four fifths occurring only once. What was sequenced was PBMCs. The rearrangement joins TRBV29-1 to TRBJ1-1; the D is unclear. This clonotype was obtained from a male donor in good health and CMV-seropositive. CDR3: CSVGPGGSTEAFF. The DNA of the CDR3 is TGCAGCGTTGGCCCAGGTGGGAGCACTGAAGCTTTCTTT. Together with reference TRBV29-1 and TRBJ1-1, the CDR3 gives the full variable domain: SAVISQKPSRDICQRGTSLTIQCQVDSQVTMMFWYRQQPGQSLTLIATANQGSEATYESGFVIDKFPISRPNLTFSTLTVSNMSPEDSSIYLCSVGPGGSTEAFFGQGTRLTVV.